This T cell receptor beta chain was captured by sequencing in a study (dated by TCRdb to the mid-2010s). This clonotype was counted between two and nine times. Its target antigen remains unknown. No much larger clonotype is one base removed from it; base qualities were not supplied. Preparation of the library involved RT-PCR. TCRdb names Illumina MiSeq as the instrument used. Clones were called with MiXCR by TCRdb after fastp trimmed the public reads at Q25, and only in-frame beta chains were retained. Entries that share a CDR3 protein sequence are merged under the most common genes and DNA. The sample table holds almost 700,000 distinct CDR3 sequences, of which over 12% were seen once. The ten largest account for just over 3.5% of the sample. The TCR was taken from a female donor in good health, serving as a healthy control. The sequenced sample was memory CD4+ T cells from blood.

The CDR3: CSAWRSRTAYNEQFF. The DNA sequence is given as TGCAGTGCTTGGCGCTCCCGGACAGCTTACAATGAGCAGTTCTTC. The chain is encoded by TRBV20-1 joined to TRBJ2-1; the D segment could be TRBD1, given 6 matching bases. V is cut by 5 bases and J by 4 bases, and the space between the germline ends is 18 bases. The CDR3 runs 15 amino acids, cysteine and phenylalanine included. The sequence is cut down to CDR3 DNA, 45 bases in frame from base 1. From a lookup of the germline V gene (reference sequence), CDR1 and CDR2 are DFQATT and SNEGSKA.